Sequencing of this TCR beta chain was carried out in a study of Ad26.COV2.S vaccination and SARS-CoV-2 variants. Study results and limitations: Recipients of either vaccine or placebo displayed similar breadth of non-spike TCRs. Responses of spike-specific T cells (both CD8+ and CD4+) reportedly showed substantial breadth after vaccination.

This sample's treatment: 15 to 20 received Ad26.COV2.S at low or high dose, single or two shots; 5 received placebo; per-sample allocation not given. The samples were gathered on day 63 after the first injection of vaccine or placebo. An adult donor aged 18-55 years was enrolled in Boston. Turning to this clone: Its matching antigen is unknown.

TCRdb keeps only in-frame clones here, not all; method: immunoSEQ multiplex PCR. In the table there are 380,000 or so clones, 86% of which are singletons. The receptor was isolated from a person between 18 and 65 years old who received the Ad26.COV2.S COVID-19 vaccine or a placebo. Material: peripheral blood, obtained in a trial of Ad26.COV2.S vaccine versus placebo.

Written as DNA, the CDR3 is TGTGCCAGCTCACCACCTAGCGGCTCCTACAATGAGCAGTTCTTC. Its translation: CASSPPSGSYNEQFF. This chain joins TRBV18 and TRBJ2-1, with a possible D match to TRBD2 (6 bases). This CDR3 is built from 15 residues. Trimming removed 0 bases from V and 0 bases from J, with 6 bases in between. Germline V gene data show CDR1 as KGHSH and CDR2 as LQKENI.